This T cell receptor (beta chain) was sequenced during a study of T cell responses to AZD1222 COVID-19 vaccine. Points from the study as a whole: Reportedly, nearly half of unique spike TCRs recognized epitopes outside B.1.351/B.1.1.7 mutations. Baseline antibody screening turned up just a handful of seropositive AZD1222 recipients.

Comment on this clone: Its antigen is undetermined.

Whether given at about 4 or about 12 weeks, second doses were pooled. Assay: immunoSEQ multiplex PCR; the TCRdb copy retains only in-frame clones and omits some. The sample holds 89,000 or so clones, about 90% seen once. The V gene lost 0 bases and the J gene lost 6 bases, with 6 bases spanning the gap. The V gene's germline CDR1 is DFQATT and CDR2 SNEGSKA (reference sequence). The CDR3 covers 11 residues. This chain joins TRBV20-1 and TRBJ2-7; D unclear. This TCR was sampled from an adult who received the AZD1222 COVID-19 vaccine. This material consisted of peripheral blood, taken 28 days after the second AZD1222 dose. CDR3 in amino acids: CSAREISEQYF. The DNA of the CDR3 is TGCAGTGCTAGAGAAATCTCCGAGCAGTACTTC.